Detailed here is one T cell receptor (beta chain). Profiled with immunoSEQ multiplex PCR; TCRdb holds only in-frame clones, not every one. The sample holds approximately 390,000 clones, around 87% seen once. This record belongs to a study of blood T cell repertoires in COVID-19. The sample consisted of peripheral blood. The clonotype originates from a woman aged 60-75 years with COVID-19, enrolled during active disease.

The CDR3, as DNA: TGTGCCAGCAGTTACACCTCAGAGAACACTGAAGCTTTCTTT. It yields the protein CASSYTSENTEAFF. The chain combines TRBV6-6 with TRBJ1-1; D is unclear. CDR3 length: 14 amino acids. Germline V gene sequence: CDR1 MNHNY, CDR2 SVGAGI (reference sequence). Trimming removed 2 bases at V and 1 base at J, with 8 bases between.